This T cell receptor beta chain was profiled in a study of T cells after yellow fever vaccination. Study background: Where fractions had low cell numbers, libraries were prepared from them with the SMART-Seq v4 Ultra Low Input RNA kit.

Trimming cost V 1 base and J 2 bases, with 9 bases left between them. CDR1 is SGHKS, CDR2 YYEKEE, per germline (reference sequence). CDR3 size: 14 residues. TCRdb fed the 5' RACE reads into MiXCR, producing one record per CDR3 protein. The sample records over 85,000 distinct CDR3 sequences, more than 7.5% being singletons. The rearrangement uses TRBV5-5 and TRBJ1-2; a weak D match, TRBD1 (5 bases). The starting material was CD8+ T cells not binding an NS4B(214-222) dextramer, sorted from PBMCs, obtained more than 14 days after the first yellow fever vaccination. The source of this sequence is a man aged 18 to 29 who received the YFV17D yellow fever vaccine. Written as DNA, the CDR3 is TGTGCCAGCAGCTTGCCCGGGGGGAACTATGGCTACACCTTC. Its protein is CASSLPGGNYGYTF.